The next 15 T cell receptor beta chains were all read from a single sample in a study of CD8 T cells in Susac syndrome. cDNA came from about 0.5 to 1 ug RNA primed by random hexamers. Each CDR3 protein gets one entry after TCRdb re-called the immunoSEQ multiplex PCR reads with MiXCR. The data contain hundreds of thousands of distinct CDR3 sequences, less than 95% of them singletons. Sequenced input: CD4+ T cells from PBMCs. The source is a human donor with Susac syndrome.

The genes are TRBV30 and TRBJ2-7; 11 bases are shared with TRBD1. Germline CDR1 is GTSNPN and CDR2 is SVGIG (reference sequence). CDR3 size: 16 residues. Germline trimming cut 4 bases from V and 3 bases from J; bases unmatched to any gene: 11. CDR3 coding DNA: TGTGCCTGGACTCCCTCCGGGACAGGGGGGGACTACGAGCAGTACTTC. Its protein product is CAWTPSGTGGDYEQYF.

Only one count was recorded for this clonotype. This chain joins TRBV20-1 and TRBJ1-6, with D possibly matching TRBD1 (6 bases). The CDR3 totals 12 residues. Looked up from germline, CDR1 is DFQATT and CDR2 is SNEGSKA (reference sequence). V lost 4 bases to trimming and J lost 6 bases, with 7 bases between them. The CDR3, as DNA: TGCAGTGCTAACAGGGCTAATTCACCCCTCCACTTT. Amino acid sequence: CSANRANSPLHF.

This chain uses TRBV3-1 with TRBJ1-1; D gene unclear. The CDR3 consists of 14 residues. From germline, CDR1 is LGHDT and CDR2 YNNKEL (reference sequence). Deletions cut 5 bases from V and 2 bases from J, with 12 bases between. The CDR3: CASSFRDENTEAFF. The DNA of the CDR3 is TGTGCCAGCAGCTTCCGGGATGAAAACACTGAAGCTTTCTTT. Full variable domain (rest looked up from reference TRBV3-1 and TRBJ1-1): DTAVSQTPKYLVTQMGNDKSIKCEQNLGHDTMYWYKQDSKKFLKIMFSYNNKELIINETVPNRFSPKSPDKAHLNLHINSLELGDSAVYFCASSFRDENTEAFFGQGTRLTVV.

The CDR3 loop reads CASSYTGNTEAFF. CDR3 sequence (DNA): TGTGCCAGCAGTTATACGGGGAACACTGAAGCTTTCTTT. The V call is TRBV7-9, the J call TRBJ1-1; D uncertain. This CDR3 region has 13 residues. Germline V gives CDR1 SEHNR, CDR2 FQNEAQ (reference sequence). V dropped 6 bases and J dropped 1 base, with 9 bases sitting between them.

In this sample, this clonotype turned up once. The chain joins TRBV30 to TRBJ1-4; D remains ambiguous. Between the trimmed V and J ends, which lost 6 bases and 2 bases, there was a span of 7 bases. Germline CDR1 and CDR2: GTSNPN and SVGIG (reference sequence). The length of the CDR3 is 12 residues. This chain's CDR3 is CACWRTNEKLFF. CDR3 DNA: TGTGCCTGTTGGAGGACTAATGAAAAACTGTTTTTT.

The rearrangement joins TRBV20-1 to TRBJ1-1, with a possible D match to TRBD1 (5 bases). The V end lost 8 bases, the J end lost 1 base, and 11 bases lay between the germline ends. This CDR3 region has 12 residues. Germline assignment: CDR1 DFQATT and CDR2 SNEGSKA (reference sequence). The CDR3: CSSQDTNTEAFF. CDR3 bases: TGCAGTTCACAGGACACGAACACTGAAGCTTTCTTT.

The V and J genes are TRBV6-5 and TRBJ1-6, with a weak D call TRBD1 (6 bases). V was pared by 2 bases and J by 8 bases, with 16 bases between. The germline gives CDR1 MNHEY, CDR2 SVGAGI. The CDR3 sequence is 16 residues long. CDR3 bases: TGTGCCAGCAGTTACGGAGTACGGGGGGCTGATTCACCCCTCCACTTT. Its translation is CASSYGVRGADSPLHF.

V is TRBV6-5 and J is TRBJ1-4; TRBD1 might be the D (5 bases). CDR1 is MNHEY, CDR2 SVGAGI, per germline. Trimming took 10 bases from V and 8 from J, leaving 14 bases between them. This CDR3 contains 12 residues. This CDR3 reads CATLRGGEKLFF. Written as DNA, the CDR3 is TGTGCCACCCTCCGGGGGGGAGAAAAACTGTTTTTT.

J is TRBJ2-1 and V is TRBV7-2; a weak D match, TRBD1 (5 bases). Germline V gene data show CDR1 as SGHTA and CDR2 as FQGNSA. The CDR3 extends over 13 amino acids. V was pared by 1 base and J by 9 bases, with 10 bases between. CDR3 bases: TGTGCCAGCAGCTTAGGCCAGGGTGGTGAGCAGTTCTTC. Residues: CASSLGQGGEQFF.

The V call is TRBV30, the J call TRBJ2-7, with D tentatively TRBD2 (5 bases). With 2 bases removed from V and 7 bases from J, the gap between germline ends came to 9 bases. Germline V gene lookup returns CDR1 GTSNPN and CDR2 SVGIG (reference sequence). The CDR3 length is 11 residues. The DNA of the CDR3 is TGTGCCTGGAGTATTTCGGGGGAGCAGTACTTC. Protein: CAWSISGEQYF. The full variable domain, completed using reference TRBV30 and TRBJ2-7, is SQTIHQWPATLVQPVGSPLSLECTVEGTSNPNLYWYRQAAGRGLQLLFYSVGIGQISSEVPQNLSASRPQDRQFILSSKKLLLSDSGFYLCAWSISGEQYFGPGTRLTVT.

The chain couples TRBV12-5 to TRBJ1-6; no clear D. The CDR3 sequence is 15 residues long. V lost 3 bases and J 7 bases, leaving 13 bases between the germline ends. CDR1 and CDR2 (germline): LGHNT, FRNRAP. The CDR3 here is CASGFSLGSNSPLHF. The CDR3 DNA reads TGTGCTAGTGGTTTCTCCCTTGGGTCGAATTCACCCCTCCACTTT.

The chain combines TRBV30 with TRBJ2-7; the D gene is possibly TRBD2 (5 bases). The CDR3 totals 13 residues. Trimming removed 0 bases at V and 6 bases at J, with 12 bases between. Germline V CDR1 and CDR2: GTSNPN, SVGIG (reference sequence). DNA for the CDR3: TGTGCCTGGAGTGTACTCAGTCGGGGCGAGCAGTACTTC. Protein product: CAWSVLSRGEQYF. The variable domain in full, with the rest retrieved from reference TRBV30 and TRBJ2-7, is SQTIHQWPATLVQPVGSPLSLECTVEGTSNPNLYWYRQAAGRGLQLLFYSVGIGQISSEVPQNLSASRPQDRQFILSSKKLLLSDSGFYLCAWSVLSRGEQYFGPGTRLTVT.

V is TRBV5-5 and J is TRBJ1-6, with D unclear. Germline V CDR1 and CDR2: SGHKS, YYEKEE (reference sequence). CDR3 length equals 14 residues. With 0 bases removed from V and 7 bases from J, the gap between germline ends came to 8 bases. The CDR3 region has the DNA TGTGCCAGCAGCTTGGTTTCGGAAAATTCACCCCTCCACTTT. Protein product: CASSLVSENSPLHF.

This chain uses TRBV20-1 with TRBJ1-1; D is perhaps TRBD1 (5 bases). The CDR3 consists of 12 residues. Trimming shortened V by 3 bases and J by 1 base, and 6 bases separated the two germline ends. Germline V lookup: CDR1 DFQATT, CDR2 SNEGSKA (reference sequence). The CDR3 DNA reads as TGCAGTGCTAGCCAGGGGAACACTGAAGCTTTCTTT. This gives the protein CSASQGNTEAFF.

The chain is built from TRBV19 and TRBJ1-1; 7 bases are shared with TRBD1. CDR1 is LNHDA, CDR2 SQIVND, per germline (reference sequence). V dropped 7 bases and J dropped 1; count of bases not matched to a gene: 6. The length of the CDR3 is 14 residues. DNA for the CDR3: TGTGCCAGTATTCCGACAGGGTCGAACACTGAAGCTTTCTTT. Amino acid sequence: CASIPTGSNTEAFF.